A selection of T cell receptor beta chains follows, all from one sample in a study of OX40 agonist ivuxolimab in advanced cancers. Generated by immunoSEQ multiplex PCR, the TCRdb table keeps only in-frame clones and is missing some. The top ten clones hold around 0.78% of a sample with approximately 68,000 clones, about 90% of them seen once. The source material was CD4+ or CD8+ T cells sorted from blood, sampled in a trial of the OX40 agonist ivuxolimab. The receptors shown here come from an adult with an advanced solid tumor such as melanoma, head and neck, liver or kidney cancer. Each CDR3 is given with its conserved first and last residue. The D gene is left open where the match is weak. Some rows mark clone size as missing; the rest say once, few, many or name a class of expanded clone.

j_gene,v_gene,abundance,d_gene,CDR3nt,CDR3aa
TRBJ2-5,TRBV5-4,NA,NA,TGTGCCAGCAGCCCCGAGGTAATCCAAGAGACCCAGTACTTC,CASSPEVIQETQYF
TRBJ1-5,TRBV5-6,NA,NA,TGTGCCAGCAGCTTGTATGGGGCTAGCAATCAGCCCCAGCATTTT,CASSLYGASNQPQHF
TRBJ2-7,TRBV6-5,NA,NA,TGTGCCAGCAGTTACCCAGGGGCGATTCGCGAGCAGTACTTC,CASSYPGAIREQYF
TRBJ2-3,TRBV14,NA,TRBD1,TGTGCCAGCAGCCAAGAATGGGACAGGGAGTTTGCAGATACGCAGTATTTT,CASSQEWDREFADTQYF
TRBJ1-2,TRBV19,few,NA,TGTGCCAGCGACCCAGGGTGGAGAGATAACTATGGCTACACCTTC,CASDPGWRDNYGYTF
TRBJ1-1,TRBV30,NA,NA,TGTGCCTGGATTTGGGGGAACGGCATGAACACTGAAGCTTTCTTT,CAWIWGNGMNTEAFF
TRBJ1-4,TRBV6-6,NA,NA,TGTGCCAGCAGGTCTACAGGGAACGCTAATGAAAAACTGTTTTTT,CASRSTGNANEKLFF
TRBJ1-5,TRBV19,NA,NA,TGTGCCAGCTCCGACCGCGGACAGCGTCTCAATCAGCCCCAGCATTTT,CASSDRGQRLNQPQHF
TRBJ1-6,TRBV6-5,NA,NA,TGTGCCAGCAGATACGACAGTAATTCACCCCTCCACTTT,CASRYDSNSPLHF
TRBJ2-3,TRBV9,NA,NA,TGTGCCAGCAGCTACCCCGGGGATACGCAGTATTTT,CASSYPGDTQYF
TRBJ2-7,TRBV18,NA,NA,TGTGCCAGCTCACCACCGGTGGGGCCGGACGAGCAGTACTTC,CASSPPVGPDEQYF
TRBJ1-5,TRBV10-2,NA,NA,TGCGCCAGCAGTGATGTGCAGAACCCATCCCAGCCCCAGCATTTT,CASSDVQNPSQPQHF
TRBJ2-4,TRBV2,NA,NA,TGTGCCAGCAGAACGGATCCCAAAAACATTCAGTACTTC,CASRTDPKNIQYF
TRBJ2-7,TRBV18,NA,TRBD1,TGTGCCAGCTCACCGGGGACAGGGTTCCGCGAGCAGTACTTC,CASSPGTGFREQYF
TRBJ2-7,TRBV19,NA,NA,TGTGCCAGTAGATGGACGGGGGCCTACGAGCAGTACTTC,CASRWTGAYEQYF
TRBJ2-7,TRBV7-2,NA,NA,TGTGCCAGCAGCTTGGTAGGGGGCTCCTACGAGCAGTACTTC,CASSLVGGSYEQYF
TRBJ1-4,TRBV5-1,NA,TRBD1,TGCGCCAGCAGCTTGTCGGGACAGGGCCCAATTAATGAAAAACTGTTTTTT,CASSLSGQGPINEKLFF
TRBJ1-1,TRBV28,once,NA,TGTGCCAGCACCCTTATTCGACACGCGAACACTGAAGCTTTCTTT,CASTLIRHANTEAFF
TRBJ1-1,TRBV5-4,NA,NA,TGTGCCAGCAGCTTGGACGAAGGGGTCGCTTTCTTT,CASSLDEGVAFF
TRBJ2-2,TRBV18,NA,TRBD2,TGTGCCAGCTCACCACCGAGACTAGCGGGGCACACCGGGGAGCTGTTTTTT,CASSPPRLAGHTGELFF
TRBJ1-1,TRBV6-5,NA,NA,TGTGCCAGCAGGGTGACAGGACAGACGAACACTGAAGCTTTCTTT,CASRVTGQTNTEAFF
TRBJ2-2,TRBV5-1,NA,NA,TGCGCCAGCAGCTTGAGGCGCCTCGACCAGAACGGGGAGCTGTTTTTT,CASSLRRLDQNGELFF
TRBJ2-1,TRBV10-1,NA,TRBD2,TGCGCCAGCAGTGAGGAGACTAGCTTCAAATACAATGAGCAGTTCTTC,CASSEETSFKYNEQFF
TRBJ2-2,TRBV18,NA,TRBD1,TGTGCCAGCTCAGTGAGGACAGGGGACGGCGGGGAGCTGTTTTTT,CASSVRTGDGGELFF
TRBJ1-1,TRBV18,NA,NA,TGTGCCAGCTCACCGGGGGAGGGGTTGGTCACTGAAGCTTTCTTT,CASSPGEGLVTEAFF
TRBJ2-7,TRBV7-3,NA,NA,TGTGCCAGCAGCTTTTCCCCTGATGACGAGCAGTACTTC,CASSFSPDDEQYF
TRBJ2-5,TRBV7-8,NA,NA,TGTGCCAGCAGCGTTCAGGGGAAAGAGACCCAGTACTTC,CASSVQGKETQYF
TRBJ2-7,TRBV7-8,NA,NA,TGTGCCAGCAGCTTTGGGGGAGTAGACCGCTCCGAGCAGTACTTC,CASSFGGVDRSEQYF
TRBJ1-3,TRBV9,NA,NA,TGTGCCAGCAGCCCAAGGGACTCTGGAAACACCATATATTTT,CASSPRDSGNTIYF
TRBJ1-2,TRBV11-2,NA,TRBD1,TGTGCCAGCAGTTCCCGGGGCAGGGACAGGGGGGGCTATGGCTACACCTTC,CASSSRGRDRGGYGYTF
TRBJ2-1,TRBV5-1,NA,NA,TGCGCCAGCAGCTTATCAGAGAGCTCCTACAATGAGCAGTTCTTC,CASSLSESSYNEQFF
TRBJ1-5,TRBV28,few,TRBD1,TGTGCCAGCAGTCCACGTACAGGGGGCAAGGGTCAGCCCCAGCATTTT,CASSPRTGGKGQPQHF
TRBJ2-4,TRBV19,NA,NA,TGTGCCAGTAGTATCAGAGGGAACAAAAACATTCAGTACTTC,CASSIRGNKNIQYF
TRBJ2-3,TRBV30,once,TRBD2,TGTGCCTGGGGCGGGGGGTATGGCACAGATACGCAGTATTTT,CAWGGGYGTDTQYF
TRBJ2-1,TRBV30,NA,NA,TGTGCCTGGAGTACTCAAACTTCGGGGCAGTTCTTC,CAWSTQTSGQFF
TRBJ1-1,TRBV6-1,NA,TRBD1,TGTGCCAGCAGTCGGGTCGACAGGGACACTGAAGCTTTCTTT,CASSRVDRDTEAFF
TRBJ2-7,TRBV5-6,few,TRBD1,TGTGCCAGCAGCCTGAACAGGGGGCTCGGGCGGCAGTACTTC,CASSLNRGLGRQYF
TRBJ2-7,TRBV6-5,NA,TRBD1,TGTGCCAGCAGTTACACCTCAGGGGGTGGGTACGAGCAGTACTTC,CASSYTSGGGYEQYF
TRBJ2-7,TRBV6-5,NA,NA,TGTGCCAGCAGTTACCGGGGAGGGGGTGGGCACGAGCAGTACTTC,CASSYRGGGGHEQYF
TRBJ1-1,TRBV19,once,NA,TGTGCCAGTAGTATAGTGAGAGGCACTGAAGCTTTCTTT,CASSIVRGTEAFF
TRBJ2-1,TRBV9,NA,NA,TGTGCCAGCAGCGACCTCCCCACCTACAATGAGCAGTTCTTC,CASSDLPTYNEQFF
TRBJ2-2,TRBV18,NA,NA,TGTGCCAGCTCACCACGGGAGCAGAACACCGGGGAGCTGTTTTTT,CASSPREQNTGELFF
TRBJ2-3,TRBV9,NA,NA,TGTGCCAGCAGCGTAAAAACGGGACCCTCAATAACGCAGTATTTT,CASSVKTGPSITQYF
TRBJ2-1,TRBV27,NA,TRBD1,TGTGCCAGCAGTTTAAACAGGGGGAGGAATGAGCAGTTCTTC,CASSLNRGRNEQFF
TRBJ2-3,TRBV29-1,NA,TRBD2,TGCAGCGTTTTAAGAAGCGGGAGGTCTACAGATACGCAGTATTTT,CSVLRSGRSTDTQYF
TRBJ2-3,TRBV19,NA,NA,TGTGCCAGTAGTATATCCCGGGCAGATACGCAGTATTTT,CASSISRADTQYF
TRBJ2-2,TRBV12-5,NA,NA,TGTGCTAGTGGGGCAGGGCCGAACACCGGGGAGCTGTTTTTT,CASGAGPNTGELFF
TRBJ2-1,TRBV7-6,once,TRBD2,TGTGCCAGCAGCCCCGGGACTAGCGGGGGGGTTGTCAATGAGCAGTTCTTC,CASSPGTSGGVVNEQFF
TRBJ2-3,TRBV5-1,NA,NA,TGCGCCAGCTCGAACAGGCGTGCTAGCACAGATACGCAGTATTTT,CASSNRRASTDTQYF
TRBJ1-5,TRBV7-3,NA,NA,TGTGCCAGCAGCTCATCGAAGGGTCAGCCCCAGCATTTT,CASSSSKGQPQHF
TRBJ1-4,TRBV28,NA,NA,TGTGCCAGCAGTTTGCTCCAGGGCTTGTCTAATGAAAAACTGTTTTTT,CASSLLQGLSNEKLFF
TRBJ2-7,TRBV6-6,NA,TRBD1,TGTGCCAGCAGGGGGACAGGGAGATCCGGCGAGCAGTACTTC,CASRGTGRSGEQYF
TRBJ1-5,TRBV7-3,NA,NA,TGTGCCAGCAGCCGACAGGTCGGTCAGCCCCAGCATTTT,CASSRQVGQPQHF
TRBJ1-5,TRBV6-5,few,TRBD1,TGTGCCAGCAGGCCCGGGACAGCTAGCAATCAGCCCCAGCATTTT,CASRPGTASNQPQHF